Following are 2 T cell receptor beta chains from one sample sequenced in a study of cytomegalovirus exposure and HLA in healthy donors. The assay was immunoSEQ multiplex PCR, and TCRdb's table has in-frame clones only and misses some. The table includes about 120,000 clones, approximately 94% detected once. The specimen sequenced was PBMCs. The source is a man aged 18 to 29 in good health and CMV-seronegative.

J is TRBJ1-1 and V is TRBV10-3; D not resolved. Trimming took 0 bases from V and 0 from J, leaving 5 bases between them. The germline gives CDR1 ENHRY, CDR2 SYGVKD. This CDR3 is built from 14 residues. The CDR3 protein is CAISESGLNTEAFF. CDR3 DNA sequence: TGTGCCATCAGTGAGTCGGGCCTGAACACTGAAGCTTTCTTT.

The rearrangement uses TRBV7-7 and TRBJ2-1, with D possibly TRBD1 on 6 matching bases. This CDR3 has 15 residues. Deletions cut 5 bases from V and 0 bases from J, with 11 bases between. The germline CDR1 and CDR2 sequences are SSHAT and FNYEAQ (reference sequence). Here the CDR3 DNA reads TGTGCCAGCAGCCCCGAAGGGGGCTCCTACAATGAGCAGTTCTTC. Amino acid sequence: CASSPEGGSYNEQFF.